This section outlines one T cell receptor beta chain sequence together with its context. Its antigen is currently unknown. The data were taken from a study of T cell responses to AZD1222 COVID-19 vaccine. Sequenced by immunoSEQ multiplex PCR; TCRdb stores in-frame clones only, minus some. The data contain roughly 97,000 clones, 93% of them singletons. General study findings and limits: Two AZD1222 doses significantly raised spike-specific TCR breadth and depth over controls. Close to half of spike-specific TCRs reportedly recognize unmutated variant regions. Clonal diversity was possibly underestimated, and white British individuals and females predominated among donors. Only after the peak T cell response were repertoires sampled.

This CDR3 has 17 residues. V lost 2 bases and J 3 bases, leaving 16 bases between the germline ends. The germline V gene has CDR1 SGHTA and CDR2 FQGTGA. The sequence derives from an adult in good health. The specimen comprised peripheral blood, sampled on day 0 of AZD1222 vaccination. The rearrangement joins TRBV7-3 to TRBJ2-2; a possible D gene is TRBD2 (6 bases). The CDR3 nucleotides are TGTGCCAGCAGCTTACTCGGCACCTCGGGGGACACCGGGGAGCTGTTTTTT. Residues: CASSLLGTSGDTGELFF.